There are a few counts of the clone carrying this T cell receptor (beta chain). The CDR3 totals 11 residues. Germline V gene data show CDR1 as SNHLY and CDR2 as FYNNEI. The ends lost 6 bases at V and 12 bases at J; junction bases unmatched: 5. A J-beta primer mix and a sample-barcoded 5' primer were used in a second PCR of about 7 to 12 cycles. TCRdb re-called the 5' RACE reads through MiXCR, storing one row per CDR3 protein. Here the sample spans roughly 1,500,000 distinct CDR3 sequences, 30% to 35% being singletons. These data originate in a study of blood T cells in healthy people across ages. The specimen sequenced was blood. The rearrangement joins TRBV2 to TRBJ2-1, with 7 bases aligning to TRBD1. The sequence derives from a woman aged 25 to 39 in good health. The CDR3 protein is CASRGTERQFF. The CDR3 nucleotides are TGTGCCAGCAGGGGGACAGAACGGCAGTTCTTC.